These T cell receptor beta chains were read from a single sample in a study of cytomegalovirus exposure and HLA in healthy donors. The method was immunoSEQ multiplex PCR; TCRdb's version includes in-frame clones alone and lacks a portion of them. Among over 130,000 clones, around 81% were seen once, and the ten largest hold 2% to 3%. The specimen was PBMCs. The receptor set was obtained from a man in his forties or fifties in good health and CMV-seronegative. The CDR3 runs from the conserved cysteine through the conserved F or W.

J gene,V gene,CDR3 protein
TRBJ2-7,TRBV5-1,CASSLEWDRSNEQYF
TRBJ2-1,TRBV20-1,CSARDLREQFF
TRBJ2-5,TRBV2,CASRQDPSGETQYF
TRBJ2-1,TRBV6-1,CASREGLAGGFHEQFF
TRBJ1-2,TRBV6-1,CASSVEGRYGYTF
TRBJ2-5,TRBV5-4,CASSRGGRASFETQYF
TRBJ2-7,TRBV6-1,CASSGQKGARGEQYF
TRBJ2-7,TRBV30,CAGTGTSAGEQYF
TRBJ1-6,TRBV27,CASRGQGAGSYNSPLHF
TRBJ2-2,TRBV5-1,CASSLSSQGANTGELFF
TRBJ1-1,TRBV9,CASSVAVTGGIEGTEAFF
TRBJ2-2,TRBV15,CATSRDLGAYGELFF
TRBJ1-1,TRBV27,CASSSGRGRAEAFF
TRBJ2-3,TRBV28,CASSPRGRGWPDTQYF
TRBJ1-1,TRBV10-1,CASSESSGTGNTEAFF